This TCR beta chain was recorded in a study of T cell responses to AZD1222 COVID-19 vaccine. Study-level points and caveats: Reportedly, nearly half of unique spike TCRs recognized epitopes outside B.1.351/B.1.1.7 mutations. Of the AZD1222 recipients, only 6 or 7 were seropositive at baseline.

Sequencing used immunoSEQ multiplex PCR; TCRdb keeps in-frame clones, though not all of them. The sample carries 160,000 or so clones, 92% recorded once. Germline V gives CDR1 MNHEY, CDR2 SVGAGI. Trimming pared 7 bases from V and 8 bases from J, leaving 17 bases between. CDR3 size: 13 residues. Regarding this clone: Its antigen is unknown.

The rearrangement links TRBV6-5 to TRBJ1-2, with D hard to call. The receptor was isolated from an adult in good health. Sequencing was performed on peripheral blood, taken on day 0 of MenACWY control vaccination. The CDR3: CASNPNGDQGYTF. The CDR3 region has the DNA TGTGCCAGCAACCCAAACGGAGATCAGGGCTACACCTTC.